These 8 T cell receptor beta chains were all obtained from the same sample, sequenced in a study of shared clonotypes between healthy human individuals. Profiling relied on immunoSEQ multiplex PCR, and the TCRdb table lists in-frame clones only, not all of them. The data contain around 2.5 million clones, over 85% of them singletons. The sequenced sample consisted of naive CD4+ T cells from PBMCs. Indicated subset: CD45RA+ positively selected. Source of these receptors: a man younger than 30 in good health. Some clones in this sample may be carry-over from other donors' samples.

The chain recombines TRBV7-2 with TRBJ2-3, with D uncertain. V lost 8 bases, J lost 1 base, and 19 bases lay in between. The V gene's germline CDR1 is SGHTA and CDR2 FQGNSA. The CDR3 is 16 residues long. CDR3 nucleotides: TGTGCCAGCGCCACTGGCTTCCCACCTGGCACAGATACGCAGTATTTT. Translation: CASATGFPPGTDTQYF.

This chain links TRBV25-1 with TRBJ2-7; possible D gene TRBD1, 5 bases. With 3 bases removed from V and 7 bases from J, the gap between germline ends came to 10 bases. The CDR3 totals 12 residues. Germline loops: CDR1 MGHDK, CDR2 SYGVNS. CDR3 loop: CASSEQGVEQYF. The DNA for the CDR3 is TGTGCCAGCAGTGAGCAGGGCGTGGAGCAGTACTTC.

This chain connects TRBV10-3 to TRBJ2-1; no clear D. Germline-derived CDR1 and CDR2 are ENHRY and SYGVKD. The CDR3 covers 12 residues. Trimming shortened V by 9 bases and J by 3 bases, and 9 bases separated the two germline ends. CDR3 in amino acids: CAIQQYYNEQFF. The CDR3 nucleotides are TGTGCCATTCAACAGTACTACAATGAGCAGTTCTTC.

The chain links TRBV20-1 to TRBJ2-5; maybe TRBD1 (6 bases). CDR1 is DFQATT, CDR2 SNEGSKA, per germline (reference sequence). This CDR3 is 11 amino acids long. The DNA for the CDR3 is TGCAGGATGGGGGCAGCAGAGACCCAGTACTTC. It codes for CRMGAAETQYF.

The chain is built from TRBV10-3 and TRBJ2-4; D uncertain. Germline-derived CDR1 and CDR2 are ENHRY and SYGVKD. The CDR3 runs 13 residues. Trimming stripped 9 bases from V and 0 bases from J, with 9 bases between. The CDR3 here is CAITDQAKNIQYF. In nucleotides, the CDR3 is TGTGCCATTACGGATCAAGCCAAAAACATTCAGTACTTC.

J is TRBJ1-1 and V is TRBV21-1; no DNA check was done on the table's D call, TRBD1. TRBV21-1 is annotated as a pseudogene. The CDR3 has 19 amino acids. This CDR3 is CASSKEWDSQITPNTEAFF. CDR3 coding DNA: TGTGCCAGCAGCAAAGAGTGGGACAGCCAAATAACCCCGAACACTGAAGCTTTCTTT.

The CDR3 reads CASSDRGSYGYTF. The CDR3 bases are TGTGCCAGCAGCGACAGGGGATCCTATGGCTACACCTTC. V is TRBV9 and J is TRBJ1-2, with 7 positions matching TRBD1. The germline V gene has CDR1 SGDLS and CDR2 YYNGEE. This CDR3 contains 13 residues. The J segment lost 4 bases and the V segment lost 3 bases, leaving 3 bases of the junction unmatched.

The chain carries TRBV29-1 and TRBJ2-5; 7 bases are a match to TRBD2. CDR1 SQVTM and CDR2 ANQGSEA come from the germline V gene. J lost 3 bases, V lost 6 bases, and 4 bases had no gene match. This CDR3 has 12 amino acids. In nucleotides, the CDR3 is TGCAGCGTCCGGAGCGGGGAAGAGACCCAGTACTTC. Amino acids: CSVRSGEETQYF.